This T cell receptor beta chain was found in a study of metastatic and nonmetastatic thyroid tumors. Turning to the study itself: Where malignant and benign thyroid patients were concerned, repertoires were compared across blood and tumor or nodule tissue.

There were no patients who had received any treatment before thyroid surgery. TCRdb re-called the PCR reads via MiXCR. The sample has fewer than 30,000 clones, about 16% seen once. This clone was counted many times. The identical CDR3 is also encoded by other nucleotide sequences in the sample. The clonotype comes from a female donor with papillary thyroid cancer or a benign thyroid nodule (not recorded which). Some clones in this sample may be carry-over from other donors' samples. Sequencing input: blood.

CDR3 residues: CASKRVEQYF. The CDR3 nucleotides are TGTGCCAGCAAACGAGTCGAGCAGTACTTC. The V gene is TRBV28, the J gene TRBJ2-7; no firm D call. The CDR3 runs 10 residues. The V gene's germline CDR1 is MDHEN and CDR2 SYDVKM. V was trimmed by 7 bases and J by 6 bases, leaving 7 bases between them.